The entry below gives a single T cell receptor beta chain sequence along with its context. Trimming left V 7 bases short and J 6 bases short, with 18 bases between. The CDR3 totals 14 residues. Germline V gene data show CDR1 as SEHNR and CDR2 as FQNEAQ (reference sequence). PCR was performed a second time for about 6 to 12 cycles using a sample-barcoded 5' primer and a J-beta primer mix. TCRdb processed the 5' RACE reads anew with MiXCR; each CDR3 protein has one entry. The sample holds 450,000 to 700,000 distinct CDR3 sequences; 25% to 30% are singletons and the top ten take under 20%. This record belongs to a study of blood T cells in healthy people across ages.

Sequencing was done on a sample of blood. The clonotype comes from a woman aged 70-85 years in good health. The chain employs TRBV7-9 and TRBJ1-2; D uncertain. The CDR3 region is CASTTSDPQDGYTF. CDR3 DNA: TGTGCCAGCACCACCTCGGACCCGCAGGATGGCTACACCTTC.